This T cell receptor (beta chain) was found in a study of T-cell memory formation after mild COVID-19. Turning to the study itself: Largely, the TCR clusters proved donor specific. Points from the study as a whole: Among contracting clones, CD4+ were mainly CM/EM and CD8+ enriched in EMRA.

This clonotype occurred a few times. Antigen specificity is unknown. Trimming took 11 bases from V and 4 from J, leaving 17 bases between them. The CDR3 is 14 amino acids. The authors produced TCR alpha and TCR beta cDNA libraries with sample barcodes and UMIs by 5'RACE using constant-segment primers. Via MiXCR, TCRdb re-called the 5' RACE reads, giving one row per CDR3 protein. The sample has fewer than 500,000 distinct CDR3 sequences, 25% seen once. This clonotype was obtained from an adult woman who had mild COVID-19 (a few samples of this study predate the infection). Cell type and time point are not known. The chain has TRBV6-7 and TRBJ2-2; no firm D call. TRBV6-7 is marked as an open reading frame, function uncertain. The sequenced material came from PBMCs or a T cell subset sorted from them (not recorded which). This CDR3 reads CAGPPGEPTGELFF. The CDR3 DNA sequence: TGTGCCGGCCCACCCGGCGAGCCCACCGGGGAGCTGTTTTTT.